A selection of T cell receptor beta chains follows, all from one sample in a study of identical twins. Each CDR3 protein is one row after TCRdb ran MiXCR on the 5' RACE reads. This table has 450,000 to 600,000 distinct CDR3 sequences, around 24% appearing once. The same sample was also studied in work on yellow fever vaccine responses in identical twins.

The source material was CD4+ T cells sorted from blood. These receptors originate from a woman aged 18 to 35 in good health. CDR3s include the opening cysteine and the closing phenylalanine or tryptophan. A D gene is named only where the DNA matches it firmly. Clone size is not always given. Where it is, it says once, few, many or a class for expanded clones.

clone_size: few; j_call: TRBJ2-3; d_call: .; v_call: TRBV12-3/TRBV12-4; cdr3_nt: TGTGCCAGCAGTATATTGCTGGGGACCTCTAGCGCAAGCACAGATACGCAGTATTTT; cdr3_aa: CASSILLGTSSASTDTQYF
clone_size: few; j_call: TRBJ2-3; d_call: TRBD1; v_call: TRBV10-3; cdr3_nt: TGTGCCATCAGGGAGCCGGGACAGGGACACACAGATACGCAGTATTTT; cdr3_aa: CAIREPGQGHTDTQYF
clone_size: .; j_call: TRBJ2-3; d_call: TRBD2; v_call: TRBV12-3/TRBV12-4; cdr3_nt: TGTGCCAGCAGTTTCGGGGGGGACACGCAGTATTTT; cdr3_aa: CASSFGGDTQYF
clone_size: many; j_call: TRBJ2-1; d_call: .; v_call: TRBV5-1; cdr3_nt: TGCGCCAGCAGCTTCGGACAGAACAATGAGCAGTTCTTC; cdr3_aa: CASSFGQNNEQFF
clone_size: few; j_call: TRBJ2-1; d_call: TRBD2; v_call: TRBV24-1; cdr3_nt: TGTGCCACCAGTGATTTGGGGACTAGCGGGAGCAATGAGCAGTTCTTC; cdr3_aa: CATSDLGTSGSNEQFF
clone_size: few; j_call: TRBJ2-2; d_call: TRBD1; v_call: TRBV5-1; cdr3_nt: TGCGCCAGCAGCTTGACGGACAGGGGTGGTACCGGGGAGCTGTTTTTT; cdr3_aa: CASSLTDRGGTGELFF
clone_size: few; j_call: TRBJ2-7; d_call: .; v_call: TRBV2; cdr3_nt: TGTGCCAGCAGTGAAGGGAGGAACGAGCAGTACTTC; cdr3_aa: CASSEGRNEQYF
clone_size: .; j_call: TRBJ2-5; d_call: .; v_call: TRBV12-3/TRBV12-4; cdr3_nt: TGTGCCAGCAGTTCGACAGGTTACCAAGAGACCCAGTACTTC; cdr3_aa: CASSSTGYQETQYF
clone_size: .; j_call: TRBJ2-1; d_call: .; v_call: TRBV27; cdr3_nt: TGTGCCAGCAGTTTATCAGATACTGAGCAGTTCTTC; cdr3_aa: CASSLSDTEQFF
clone_size: .; j_call: TRBJ2-7; d_call: .; v_call: TRBV6-1; cdr3_nt: TGTGCCAGCAGTCCCAGGCTACCATCCTACGAGCAGTACTTC; cdr3_aa: CASSPRLPSYEQYF
clone_size: .; j_call: TRBJ2-5; d_call: .; v_call: TRBV10-3; cdr3_nt: TGTGCCATCAGTGAGTCGGTTCGGGACTCAGAGGGGACCCAGTACTTC; cdr3_aa: CAISESVRDSEGTQYF
clone_size: few; j_call: TRBJ2-3; d_call: TRBD2; v_call: TRBV7-3; cdr3_nt: TGTGCCAGCACCCCCAGGGGACTAGCGGGAGTCCCAGATACGCAGTATTTT; cdr3_aa: CASTPRGLAGVPDTQYF
clone_size: .; j_call: TRBJ2-2; d_call: TRBD1; v_call: TRBV2; cdr3_nt: TGTGCCAGCAGTGTTATCGGGACAGGGCACACCGGGGAGCTGTTTTTT; cdr3_aa: CASSVIGTGHTGELFF
clone_size: few; j_call: TRBJ2-2; d_call: TRBD2; v_call: TRBV10-2; cdr3_nt: TGCGCCAGCAGTGAGTCAACCGGGACTAACTTCGGGGGCACCGGGGAGCTGTTTTTT; cdr3_aa: CASSESTGTNFGGTGELFF